This T cell receptor beta chain was captured by sequencing in a study of blood T cells in healthy people across ages. With V trimmed by 6 bases and J by 3 bases, 4 bases remained unmatched. In germline, CDR1 is MNHEY, CDR2 SVGAGI. The CDR3 contains 14 residues. Using a J-beta primer mix together with a sample-barcoded 5' primer, a second PCR was run for about 6 to 12 cycles. A single record per CDR3 protein comes from TCRdb applying MiXCR to the 5' RACE reads. The sample lists just under 750,000 distinct CDR3 sequences, roughly 20% occurring once. The receptor comes from a man aged 65 to 85 in good health. Sequencing used blood. The V call is TRBV6-5, the J call TRBJ2-2, with 7 bases lining up with TRBD1. CDR3 protein: CASSYRGYTGELFF. In DNA form, the CDR3 reads TGTGCCAGCAGCTACAGGGGTTACACCGGGGAGCTGTTTTTT.